Below are 9 T cell receptor beta chains sequenced from a single sample in a study of blood T cell repertoires in COVID-19. Data came from immunoSEQ multiplex PCR; TCRdb stores just in-frame clones and leaves some out. This sample carries approximately 160,000 clones, about four fifths of them seen once, and the ten largest clones take roughly 13%. Specimen: peripheral blood. The receptors were sampled from a man in his 70s who had recovered from COVID-19.

This chain connects TRBV7-8 to TRBJ2-7; 10 bases agree with TRBD1. The CDR3 loop spans 15 amino acids. V trimming: 6 bases; J trimming: 2 bases; junction bases outside the gene matches: 7. Per the germline V gene, CDR1 is SGHVS and CDR2 is FQNEAQ. CDR3: CASSSGTGAAYEQYF. CDR3 bases: TGTGCCAGCAGTTCCGGGACAGGGGCTGCCTACGAGCAGTACTTC.

The chain is built from TRBV28 and TRBJ2-7, with TRBD2 matching over 8 bases. The ends lost 3 bases at V and 4 bases at J; junction bases unmatched: 11. Germline loops: CDR1 MDHEN, CDR2 SYDVKM. There are 16 residues in the CDR3. The chain's CDR3 is CASSFMKSGRTYEQYF. As DNA, the CDR3 is TGTGCCAGCAGTTTCATGAAGAGCGGGAGAACGTACGAGCAGTACTTC.

The chain couples TRBV11-2 to TRBJ1-4; 10 bases are shared with TRBD1. V was clipped by 5 bases and J by 1 base; unmatched bases: 13. The CDR3 loop spans 19 amino acids. CDR1 and CDR2 (germline): SGHAT, FQNNGV. CDR3 DNA sequence: TGTGCCAGCAGCCCCAGAGACAGGGGGCAAGTTAAAACTAATGAAAAACTGTTTTTT. Amino acid sequence: CASSPRDRGQVKTNEKLFF.

The chain links TRBV19 to TRBJ1-5, with TRBD1 identical over 7 bases. Trimming removed 5 bases from V and 5 bases from J; junction bases left unmatched: 9. Germline loops: CDR1 LNHDA, CDR2 SQIVND (reference sequence). The CDR3 totals 15 residues. The DNA of the CDR3 is TGTGCCAGTAGTGGTAAAGGGGGCCACGATCAGCCCCAGCATTTT. Its translation is CASSGKGGHDQPQHF. Combining the CDR3 with reference TRBV19 and TRBJ1-5 gives the whole variable domain DGGITQSPKYLFRKEGQNVTLSCEQNLNHDAMYWYRQDPGQGLRLIYYSQIVNDFQKGDIAEGYSVSREKKESFPLTVTSAQKNPTAFYLCASSGKGGHDQPQHFGDGTRLSIL.

This rearrangement joins TRBV5-6 to TRBJ1-3, with a weak D call TRBD1 (6 bases). Trimming stripped 2 bases from V and 0 bases from J, with 12 bases between. This CDR3 has 16 residues. Germline V gene sequence: CDR1 SGHDT, CDR2 YYEEEE. The CDR3, as DNA: TGTGCCAGCAGCTTTTACAGGGCCTTCTCTGGAAACACCATATATTTT. Encoded protein: CASSFYRAFSGNTIYF.

The chain combines TRBV28 with TRBJ2-3; 8 nucleotides agree with TRBD1. Looked up from germline, CDR1 is MDHEN and CDR2 is SYDVKM. The V and J ends lost 5 bases and 4 bases, in that order; junction bases with no gene match: 8. The CDR3 length is 15 residues. CDR3 coding DNA: TGTGCCAGCAGTACGGCGAGACAGGGGTCAGATACGCAGTATTTT. Protein sequence: CASSTARQGSDTQYF.

The J gene is TRBJ2-7, the V gene TRBV15, with 7 bases fitting TRBD1. The J segment lost 2 bases and the V segment lost 3 bases, leaving 4 bases of the junction unmatched. Germline CDR1 LNHNV, CDR2 YYDKDF (reference sequence). This CDR3 is 14 amino acids long. CDR3 loop: CATSRGTVTYEQYF. CDR3 coding DNA: TGTGCCACCAGCAGGGGGACAGTTACCTACGAGCAGTACTTC.

CDR3 region: CASSRDRGNEKLFF. In nucleotides, the CDR3 is TGCGCCAGCAGCAGGGACAGGGGGAATGAAAAACTGTTTTTT. The J gene is TRBJ1-4, the V gene TRBV5-1; 11 bases agree with TRBD1. V shed 4 bases, J shed 5 bases, and the junction held 1 base outside the gene matches. Germline lookup yields CDR1 SGHRS and CDR2 YFSETQ. This CDR3 comprises 14 residues.

The chain recombines TRBV5-6 with TRBJ2-7; 12 nucleotides match TRBD1. The CDR3 runs to 15 residues. CDR1 is SGHDT, CDR2 YYEEEE, per germline. Germline trimming cut 1 base from V and 4 bases from J; bases unmatched to any gene: 3. The CDR3 reads CASSLRGQGAYEQYF. CDR3 coding DNA: TGTGCCAGCAGCTTGCGGGGACAGGGGGCTTACGAGCAGTACTTC.